This T cell receptor beta chain comes out of a study of CD8 T cells in ankylosing spondylitis. From the 5' RACE reads, TCRdb called clonotypes with MiXCR, one entry per CDR3 protein. The top ten hold around 60% of the sample, which has tens of thousands of distinct CDR3 sequences, 25% to 35% seen once. This TCR was sampled from a male donor with ankylosing spondylitis or in good health (not recorded which). Material for sequencing was blood, either unsorted or a sorted T cell fraction (not recorded which).

In DNA form, the CDR3 reads TGTGCCTGGGGAGGACGGAGCAATCAGCCCCAGCATTTT. It translates to CAWGGRSNQPQHF. This chain joins TRBV30 and TRBJ1-5; D ambiguous. Germline V gives CDR1 GTSNPN, CDR2 SVGIG (reference sequence). The V gene lost 5 bases and the J gene lost 1 base, with 9 bases spanning the gap. The CDR3 length is 13 residues.